Listed below are T cell receptor beta chains from one sample, sequenced in a study of blood T cell repertoires in COVID-19. This table comes from immunoSEQ multiplex PCR, and its TCRdb copy is limited to in-frame clones, with some not included. Of some 200,000 clones listed, more than 75% were seen once; the top ten hold around 0.88%. Sequencing used peripheral blood. The source of these receptors is a woman aged 18-29 years who had recovered from COVID-19. Both conserved end residues are part of each CDR3. A D gene is named only where the DNA matches it firmly. The size of a clone is reported for some rows only, either as once, few or many, or as a class for expanded clones.

V	J	size	D	CDR3	DNA
TRBV6-1	TRBJ1-6	.	.	CASSDWGENSPLHF	TGTGCCAGCAGTGATTGGGGGGAAAATTCACCCCTCCACTTT
TRBV6-5	TRBJ2-3	.	TRBD2	CASSYGTSDTDTQYF	TGTGCCAGCAGTTATGGAACTAGCGACACAGATACGCAGTATTTT
TRBV4-3	TRBJ2-1	.	.	CASSQGYSSYNEQFF	TGCGCCAGCAGCCAAGGGTACAGCTCCTACAATGAGCAGTTCTTC
TRBV7-6	TRBJ2-7	.	.	CASSLDYTEGEQYF	TGTGCCAGCAGCTTAGATTATACGGAGGGTGAGCAGTACTTC
TRBV19	TRBJ1-3	.	TRBD1	CASSSGTVRSGNTIYF	TGTGCCAGTAGTTCCGGGACAGTTCGCTCTGGAAACACCATATATTTT
TRBV5-1	TRBJ2-7	.	.	CASSQRLDYEQYF	TGCGCCAGCAGCCAAAGATTAGACTACGAGCAGTACTTC
TRBV27	TRBJ2-5	.	.	CASSLLRTSSETQYF	TGTGCCAGCAGCCTACTCCGGACAAGCTCAGAGACCCAGTACTTC
TRBV5-5	TRBJ1-2	.	TRBD1	CASSPRDRGLYGYTF	TGTGCCAGCAGCCCCCGGGACAGGGGGTTATATGGCTACACCTTC
TRBV6-6	TRBJ2-7	.	TRBD1	CASATDRASYEQYF	TGTGCCAGTGCCACGGACAGGGCTTCCTACGAGCAGTACTTC
TRBV14	TRBJ1-2	once	.	CASSPMSGGYTF	TGTGCCAGCAGCCCAATGTCGGGGGGCTACACCTTC
TRBV19	TRBJ2-3	.	.	CASSPRPSKGTDTQYF	TGTGCCAGTAGTCCCAGGCCGAGCAAAGGCACAGATACGCAGTATTTT
TRBV9	TRBJ1-4	.	.	CASSVEGGEINEKLFF	TGTGCCAGCAGCGTAGAAGGAGGCGAGATAAATGAAAAACTGTTTTTT
TRBV7-3	TRBJ1-1	.	TRBD1	CASSLTGGEWSTEAFF	TGTGCCAGCAGCCTAACAGGGGGCGAATGGAGCACTGAAGCTTTCTTT
TRBV27	TRBJ2-3	.	TRBD2	CASSPPPTSGSITDTQYF	TGTGCCAGCAGTCCCCCTCCTACTAGCGGGAGTATCACAGATACGCAGTATTTT
TRBV3-1/TRBV3-2	TRBJ2-1	.	.	CASSQGREQFF	TGTGCCAGCAGCCAAGGGAGGGAGCAGTTCTTC